These 18 T cell receptor beta chains came from one sample sequenced in a study of OX40 agonist ivuxolimab in advanced cancers. Some clones are missing from TCRdb's copy, which holds only in-frame ones; the method was immunoSEQ multiplex PCR. In the table there are tens of thousands of clones, around 80% of which are singletons. Sequenced here: CD4+ or CD8+ T cells sorted from blood, sampled in a trial of the OX40 agonist ivuxolimab. The receptors were gathered from an adult with an advanced solid tumor such as melanoma, head and neck, liver or kidney cancer.

This chain connects TRBV27 to TRBJ2-5; D is perhaps TRBD1 (7 bases). V was cut by 5 bases and J by 2 bases, with 18 bases left in between. The CDR3 runs 16 residues. Looked up from germline, CDR1 is MNHEY and CDR2 is SMNVEV (reference sequence). The CDR3 nucleotides read TGTGCCAGCAGTACCCCTGGGCAGGGGGGTCAAGAGACCCAGTACTTC. Translation: CASSTPGQGGQETQYF.

The rearrangement links TRBV9 to TRBJ2-3; weak D call: TRBD1 (5 bases). The CDR3 length is 16 residues. V was trimmed by 3 bases and J by 1 base, leaving 15 bases between them. Germline-derived CDR1 and CDR2 are SGDLS and YYNGEE. CDR3 nucleotide sequence: TGTGCCAGCAGCGGCCGCCGGCAGGGCGGCACAGATACGCAGTATTTT. This codes for CASSGRRQGGTDTQYF.

This clone has just one count. The chain carries TRBV27 and TRBJ1-2; D not certain. The CDR3 runs to 13 residues. Germline CDR1 MNHEY, CDR2 SMNVEV (reference sequence). The germline V and J ends were trimmed by 5 bases and 5 bases, with 12 bases remaining between them. The CDR3 DNA sequence: TGTGCCAGCAGTCAATTGGGGTGGTATGGCTACACCTTC. Its translation: CASSQLGWYGYTF.

The V call is TRBV4-3, the J call TRBJ1-1; a possible D gene is TRBD1 (5 bases). The CDR3 is 15 residues long. Germline V gene lookup returns CDR1 LGHNA and CDR2 YSLEER. V was shortened by 1 base and J by 4 bases, with 13 bases between the two germline ends. CDR3 loop: CASSQGGGGITEAFF. As DNA, the CDR3 is TGCGCCAGCAGCCAAGGGGGGGGTGGAATCACTGAAGCTTTCTTT.

The chain couples TRBV6-1 to TRBJ1-4, with no clear D. The CDR3 loop spans 12 amino acids. V lost 3 bases, J lost 7 bases, and 6 bases lay in between. Germline V gene data show CDR1 as MNHNS and CDR2 as SASEGT. The CDR3: CASSDRSEKLFF. For the CDR3, the DNA is TGTGCCAGCAGTGATCGGAGTGAAAAACTGTTTTTT.

The chain joins TRBV30 to TRBJ1-1, with 7 bases lining up with TRBD1. Germline values: CDR1 GTSNPN, CDR2 SVGIG (reference sequence). With V trimmed by 1 base and J by 4 bases, 6 bases remained unmatched. The CDR3 consists of 14 residues. This CDR3 reads CAWSAQTGITEAFF. The DNA for the CDR3 is TGTGCCTGGAGTGCCCAGACAGGGATCACTGAAGCTTTCTTT.

The rearrangement links TRBV23-1 to TRBJ1-5; TRBD1 might be the D (6 bases). TRBV23-1 is designated an ORF whose function remains uncertain. V was pared by 7 bases and J by 0 bases, with 10 bases between. This CDR3 has 14 amino acids. The CDR3 spells CASKGGDSNQPQHF. In nucleotides, the CDR3 is TGCGCCAGCAAAGGGGGGGATAGCAATCAGCCCCAGCATTTT.

V and J are TRBV6-4 and TRBJ2-1, with D possibly matching TRBD2 (5 bases). Germline V gene sequence: CDR1 MRHNA, CDR2 SNTAGT. V was pared by 6 bases and J by 6 bases, with 12 bases between. There are 13 residues in the CDR3. CDR3 sequence (DNA): TGTGCCAGCAGCTGGACTGCCGGCAATGAGCAGTTCTTC. It yields the protein CASSWTAGNEQFF.

For the CDR3, the DNA is TGTGCCACAGTTCAAGGGGCTAATGAAAAACTGTTTTTT. Its protein is CATVQGANEKLFF. The rearrangement links TRBV28 to TRBJ1-4; tentative D call: TRBD1 (5 bases). This CDR3 is built from 13 residues. Trimming left V 10 bases short and J 3 bases short, with 12 bases between. Germline-derived CDR1 and CDR2 are MDHEN and SYDVKM. Full variable domain (missing parts from reference TRBV28 and TRBJ1-4): DVKVTQSSRYLVKRTGEKVFLECVQDMDHENMFWYRQDPGLGLRLIYFSYDVKMKEKGDIPEGYSVSREKKERFSLILESASTNQTSMYLCATVQGANEKLFFGSGTQLSVL.

The rearrangement joins TRBV6-5 to TRBJ1-1; the D is unclear. The germline V gene encodes CDR1 MNHEY and CDR2 SVGAGI. V shed 0 bases and J shed 3 bases, with 14 bases lying between them. The CDR3 contains 16 residues. The CDR3 region has the DNA TGTGCCAGCAGTTACTCGGGGAGGAGCGGTCACACTGAAGCTTTCTTT. Its protein product is CASSYSGRSGHTEAFF.

The CDR3 coding sequence is TGTGCCAGCAGCTTAGTTATAGCCAACACCGGGGAGCTGTTTTTT. This gives the protein CASSLVIANTGELFF. The chain recombines TRBV7-6 with TRBJ2-2; D is undetermined. Germline loops: CDR1 SGHVS, CDR2 FNYEAQ. CDR3 length: 15 amino acids. V was trimmed by 1 base and J by 2 bases, leaving 8 bases between them.

This clone was observed a few times. The rearrangement uses TRBV18 and TRBJ2-1; 7 positions agree with TRBD2. Trimming took 4 bases from V and 7 from J; bases not matched to a gene: 4. Germline assignment: CDR1 KGHSH and CDR2 LQKENI. The CDR3 has 13 residues. In nucleotides, the CDR3 is TGTGCCAGCTCACTCCGGGAGGCGAATGAGCAGTTCTTC. Translation: CASSLREANEQFF.

The table lists this clone with a few counts. A junction end diverges from the germline sequence, so it may reflect a read error. The rearrangement uses TRBV9 and TRBJ1-4, with D maybe TRBD1 (5 bases). Germline V gene lookup returns CDR1 SGDLS and CDR2 YYNGEE. The CDR3 runs to 15 residues. The CDR3 loop is CASSENEGLWENLFF. The DNA for the CDR3 is TGTGCCAGCAGCGAAAACGAGGGGCTTTGGGAAAACCTGTTTTTT.

The V call is TRBV19, the J call TRBJ2-3; tentatively, D is TRBD1 (6 bases). CDR1 and CDR2 from the germline V gene are LNHDA and SQIVND (reference sequence). The CDR3 runs to 14 residues. With 6 bases removed from V and 1 base from J, the gap between germline ends came to 11 bases. This CDR3 reads CASRSQGGTDTQYF. In DNA, the CDR3 is TGTGCCAGTAGGTCACAGGGCGGCACAGATACGCAGTATTTT.

This clone was counted only a few times. Other DNA sequences in the sample encode the same CDR3. The V call is TRBV28, the J call TRBJ1-1; D may be TRBD1 (5 bases). This CDR3 contains 14 residues. V lost 4 bases, J lost 4 bases, and 13 bases lay in between. CDR1 MDHEN and CDR2 SYDVKM come from the germline V gene. CDR3 sequence (DNA): TGTGCCAGCAGTTCCTTGGGGGAAGGCACTGAAGCTTTCTTT. It specifies CASSSLGEGTEAFF.

This chain joins TRBV19 and TRBJ2-1, with D uncertain. CDR1 LNHDA and CDR2 SQIVND come from the germline V gene (reference sequence). CDR3 length: 15 residues. V shed 8 bases and J shed 2 bases, with 16 bases lying between them. The CDR3 region has the DNA TGTGCCAGTGGTCCCGTAGCTGCCCCCTACAATGAGCAGTTCTTC. Translated: CASGPVAAPYNEQFF.

The gene calls are TRBV4-2 and TRBJ2-1; the D is unclear. The CDR3 extends over 15 amino acids. Trimming removed 1 base at V and 0 bases at J, with 7 bases between. CDR1 is LGHNA, CDR2 YNFKEQ, per germline. CDR3: CASSQGDDSYNEQFF. The DNA of the CDR3 is TGTGCCAGCAGCCAAGGAGACGACTCCTACAATGAGCAGTTCTTC.

The genes are TRBV18 and TRBJ2-3; no definite D call. Germline CDR1 reads KGHSH; CDR2 reads LQKENI. V lost 1 base to trimming and J lost 0 bases, with 8 bases between them. The CDR3 contains 15 residues. As DNA, the CDR3 is TGTGCCAGCTCACCACAGGGATCAAGCACAGATACGCAGTATTTT. The encoded protein is CASSPQGSSTDTQYF.